The clone carrying this TCR beta chain showed up just a few times. Its specificity is not known. V lost 5 bases, J lost 5 bases, and 15 bases stayed unmatched. Germline V gene data show CDR1 as SEHNR and CDR2 as FQNEAQ (reference sequence). This CDR3 region has 16 residues. This sample is part of a study of radiotherapy plus CTLA-4 blockade in lung cancer. Study results and caveats: The authors reported that early blood T cell clone dynamics, with interferon-beta, best predicted response.

Some clones are missing from TCRdb's copy, which holds only in-frame ones; the method was immunoSEQ multiplex PCR. The table shows over 95,000 clones, with 65% to 75% occurring only once. The chain is built from TRBV7-9 and TRBJ2-7; 7 nucleotides align to TRBD2. The source was peripheral blood, collected from a patient treated with radiotherapy plus ipilimumab. The origin of this receptor is a human donor with non-small cell lung cancer who had a partial response to radiotherapy plus ipilimumab. Some clones in this sample may be carry-over from other donors' samples. The CDR3 DNA reads TGTGCCAGCAGCCAAACCCGTATAGTAGCGGGCGACGAGCAGTACTTC. This encodes CASSQTRIVAGDEQYF.